This record covers a single TCR beta chain. The target antigen is unknown. The data belong to a study of radiotherapy plus CTLA-4 blockade in lung cancer. Study overall: Among all patients, 18% showed objective responses, while roughly 31% had disease control.

Germline V lookup: CDR1 LGHNA, CDR2 YNFKEQ. V shed 0 bases and J shed 3 bases, with 18 bases lying between them. CDR3 length: 17 residues. Participants had chemo-refractory metastatic non-small-cell lung cancer and were treated with focal radiation plus ipilimumab CTLA-4 blockade. Study conclusions and caveats: After radiotherapy and ipilimumab, tumor-derived clones expanded in peripheral blood.

Produced via immunoSEQ multiplex PCR; TCRdb's table is partial and in-frame only. Here the sample spans roughly 54,000 clones, 84% being singletons. The rearrangement joins TRBV4-2 to TRBJ2-7, with D possibly being TRBD1 (5 bases). This material consisted of peripheral blood, taken from a patient treated with radiotherapy plus ipilimumab. The source of this sequence is a human donor with non-small cell lung cancer whose response to radiotherapy plus ipilimumab could not be evaluated. The CDR3 sequence: CASSQEIPGLLNYEQYF. The CDR3 DNA is TGTGCCAGCAGCCAAGAAATCCCAGGGCTCCTTAACTACGAGCAGTACTTC.